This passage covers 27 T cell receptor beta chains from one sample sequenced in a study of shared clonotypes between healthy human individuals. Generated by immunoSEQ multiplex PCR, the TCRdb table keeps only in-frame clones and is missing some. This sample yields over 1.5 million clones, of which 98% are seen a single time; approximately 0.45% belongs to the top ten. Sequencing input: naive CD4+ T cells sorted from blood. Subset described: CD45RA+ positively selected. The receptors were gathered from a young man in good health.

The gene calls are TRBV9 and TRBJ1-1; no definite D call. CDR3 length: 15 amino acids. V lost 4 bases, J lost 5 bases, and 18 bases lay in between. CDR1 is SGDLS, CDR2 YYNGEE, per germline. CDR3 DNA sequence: TGTGCCAGCAGCCCCAGAGGAGGATACGAGACTGAAGCTTTCTTT. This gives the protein CASSPRGGYETEAFF.

The chain's CDR3 is CASSSGLAASTDTQYF. DNA for the CDR3: TGTGCCAGCAGCTCGGGACTAGCGGCAAGCACAGATACGCAGTATTTT. The J gene is TRBJ2-3, the V gene TRBV11-3; 11 nucleotides align to TRBD2. Germline CDR1 SGHNT, CDR2 YENEEA. CDR3 length: 16 amino acids. V lost 4 bases and J lost 0; bases outside the gene matches: 3.

This chain's CDR3 is CASRETQRRSGYTF. CDR3 DNA: TGTGCCAGCCGGGAAACACAGCGAAGGTCTGGCTACACCTTC. The chain employs TRBV6-5 and TRBJ1-2; D ambiguous. Looked up from germline, CDR1 is MNHEY and CDR2 is SVGAGI. The length of the CDR3 is 14 residues. Trimming left V 8 bases short and J 7 bases short, with 20 bases between.

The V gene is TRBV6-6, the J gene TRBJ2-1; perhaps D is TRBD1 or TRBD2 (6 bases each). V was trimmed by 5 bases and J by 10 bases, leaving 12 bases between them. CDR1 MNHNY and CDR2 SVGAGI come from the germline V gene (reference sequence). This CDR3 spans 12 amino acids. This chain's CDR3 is CASSIGGGEQFF. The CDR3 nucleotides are TGTGCCAGCAGTATTGGAGGGGGGGAGCAGTTCTTC.

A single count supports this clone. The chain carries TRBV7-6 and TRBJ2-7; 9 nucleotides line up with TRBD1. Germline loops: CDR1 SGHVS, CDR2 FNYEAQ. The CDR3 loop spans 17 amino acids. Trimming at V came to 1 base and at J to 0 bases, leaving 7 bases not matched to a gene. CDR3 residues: CASSLGSGQGASYEQYF. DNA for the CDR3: TGTGCCAGCAGCTTAGGTTCGGGACAGGGTGCCTCCTACGAGCAGTACTTC.

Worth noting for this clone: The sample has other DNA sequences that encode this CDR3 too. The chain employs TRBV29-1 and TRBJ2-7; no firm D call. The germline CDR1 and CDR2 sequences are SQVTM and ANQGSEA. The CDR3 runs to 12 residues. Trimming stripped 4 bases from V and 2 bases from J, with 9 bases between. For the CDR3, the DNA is TGCAGCGTTGTTCCGGGCCCCTACGAGCAGTACTTC. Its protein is CSVVPGPYEQYF.

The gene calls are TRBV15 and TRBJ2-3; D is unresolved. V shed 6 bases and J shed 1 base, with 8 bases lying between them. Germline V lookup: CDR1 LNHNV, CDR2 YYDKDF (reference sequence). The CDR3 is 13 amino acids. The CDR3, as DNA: TGTGCCACCAGGGGGATTTGCACAGATACGCAGTATTTT. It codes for CATRGICTDTQYF.

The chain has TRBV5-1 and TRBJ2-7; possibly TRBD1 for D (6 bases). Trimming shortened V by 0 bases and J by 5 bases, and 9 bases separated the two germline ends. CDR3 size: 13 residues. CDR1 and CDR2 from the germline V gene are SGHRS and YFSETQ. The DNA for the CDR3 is TGCGCCAGCAGCTTGGAGGACAGTAACGAGCAGTACTTC. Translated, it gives CASSLEDSNEQYF.

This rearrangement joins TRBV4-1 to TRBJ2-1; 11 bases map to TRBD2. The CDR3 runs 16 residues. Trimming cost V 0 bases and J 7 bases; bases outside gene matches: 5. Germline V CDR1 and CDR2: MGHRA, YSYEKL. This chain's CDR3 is CASSQDILAGVNEQFF. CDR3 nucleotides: TGCGCCAGCAGCCAAGATATACTAGCGGGAGTAAATGAGCAGTTCTTC.

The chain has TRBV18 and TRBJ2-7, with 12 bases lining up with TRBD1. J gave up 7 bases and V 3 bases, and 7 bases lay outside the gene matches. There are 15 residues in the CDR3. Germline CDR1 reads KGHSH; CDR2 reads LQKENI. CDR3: CASSPKGQGAREQYF. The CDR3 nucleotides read TGTGCCAGCTCACCGAAGGGACAGGGGGCGCGTGAGCAGTACTTC.

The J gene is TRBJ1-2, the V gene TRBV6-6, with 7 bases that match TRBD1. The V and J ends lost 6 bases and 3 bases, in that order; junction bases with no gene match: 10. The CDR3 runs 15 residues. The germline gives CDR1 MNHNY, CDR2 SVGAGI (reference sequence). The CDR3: CASRQRQGSDYGYTF. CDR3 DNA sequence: TGTGCCAGCAGGCAAAGACAGGGCTCGGACTATGGCTACACCTTC.

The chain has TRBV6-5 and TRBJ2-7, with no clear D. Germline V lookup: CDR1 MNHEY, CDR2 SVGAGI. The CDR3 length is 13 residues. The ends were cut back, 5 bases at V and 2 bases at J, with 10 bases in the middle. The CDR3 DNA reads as TGTGCCAGCAGTCGGGCCGGAACCTACGAGCAGTACTTC. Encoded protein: CASSRAGTYEQYF.

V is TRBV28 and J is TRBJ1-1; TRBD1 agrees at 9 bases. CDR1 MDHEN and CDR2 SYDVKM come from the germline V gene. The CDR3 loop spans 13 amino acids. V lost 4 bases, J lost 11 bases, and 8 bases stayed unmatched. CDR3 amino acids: CASSSPGTGRAFF. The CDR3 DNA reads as TGTGCCAGCAGTTCCCCCGGGACAGGGAGGGCTTTCTTT.

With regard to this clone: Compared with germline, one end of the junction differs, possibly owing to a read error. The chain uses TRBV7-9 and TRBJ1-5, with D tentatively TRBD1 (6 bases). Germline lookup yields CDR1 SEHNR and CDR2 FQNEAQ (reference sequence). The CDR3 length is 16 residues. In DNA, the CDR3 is TGTGCCAGCAGCCTAGCCCCCACAGGGACTAATCAGCCCCAGCATTTT. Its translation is CASSLAPTGTNQPQHF. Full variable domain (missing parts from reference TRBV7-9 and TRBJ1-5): DTGVSQNPRHKITKRGQNVTFRCDPISEHNRLYWYRQTLGQGPEFLTYFQNEAQLEKSRLLSDRFSAERPKGSFSTLEIQRTEQGDSAMYLCASSLAPTGTNQPQHFGDGTRLSIL.

The CDR3 coding sequence is TGTGCCAGCAGCACGAGGACAGGGGCCTACGAGCAGTACTTC. This sequence encodes CASSTRTGAYEQYF. The rearrangement uses TRBV21-1 and TRBJ2-7; the table's D call, TRBD1, was not checked against the DNA. TRBV21-1 is recorded as a pseudogene. CDR3 size: 14 residues.

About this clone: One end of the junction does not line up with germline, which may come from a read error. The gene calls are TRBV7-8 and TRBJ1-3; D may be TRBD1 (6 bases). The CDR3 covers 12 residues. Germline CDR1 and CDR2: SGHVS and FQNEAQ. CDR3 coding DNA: TGTGCCAGCAGCTTCGCTCAGGGGCCACTGGGGTTT. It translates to CASSFAQGPLGF.

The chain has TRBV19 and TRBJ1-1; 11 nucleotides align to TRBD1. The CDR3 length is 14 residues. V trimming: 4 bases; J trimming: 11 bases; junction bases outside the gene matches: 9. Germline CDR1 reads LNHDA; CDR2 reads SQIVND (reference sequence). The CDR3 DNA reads TGTGCCAGTAGTACTTCGGGACAGGGGGATTATGCTTTCTTT. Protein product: CASSTSGQGDYAFF.

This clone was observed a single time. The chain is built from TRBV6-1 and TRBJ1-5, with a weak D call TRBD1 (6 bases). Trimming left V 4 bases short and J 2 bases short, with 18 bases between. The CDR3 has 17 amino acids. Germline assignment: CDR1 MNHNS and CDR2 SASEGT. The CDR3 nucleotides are TGTGCCAGCAGTGTATGGTGGGGGGGCGCAGGCAATCAGCCCCAGCATTTT. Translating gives CASSVWWGGAGNQPQHF.

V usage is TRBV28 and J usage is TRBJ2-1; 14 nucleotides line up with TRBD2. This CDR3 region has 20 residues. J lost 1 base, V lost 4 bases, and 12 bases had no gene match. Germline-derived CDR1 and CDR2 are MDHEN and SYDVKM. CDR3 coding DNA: TGTGCCAGCAGTTCCGCCACCCTGGGACTAGCGGGAGCGTCCTACAATGAGCAGTTCTTC. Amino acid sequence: CASSSATLGLAGASYNEQFF.

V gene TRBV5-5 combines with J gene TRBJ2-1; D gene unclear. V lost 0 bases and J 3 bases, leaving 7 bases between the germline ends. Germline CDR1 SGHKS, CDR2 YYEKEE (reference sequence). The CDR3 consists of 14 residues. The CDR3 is CASSLALVYNEQFF. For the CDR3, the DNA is TGTGCCAGCAGCTTGGCCCTGGTCTACAATGAGCAGTTCTTC.

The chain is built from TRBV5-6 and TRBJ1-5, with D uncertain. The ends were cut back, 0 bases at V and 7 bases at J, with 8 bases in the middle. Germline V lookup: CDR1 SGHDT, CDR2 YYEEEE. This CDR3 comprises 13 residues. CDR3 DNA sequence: TGTGCCAGCAGCTTGGTAACGGGACAGCCCCAGCATTTT. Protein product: CASSLVTGQPQHF.

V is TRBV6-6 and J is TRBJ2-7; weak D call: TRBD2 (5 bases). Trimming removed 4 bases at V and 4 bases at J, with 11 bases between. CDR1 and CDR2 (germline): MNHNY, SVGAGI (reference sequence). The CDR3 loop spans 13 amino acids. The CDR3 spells CASSSRTEYEQYF. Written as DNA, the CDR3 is TGTGCCAGCAGTTCGCGGACTGAGTACGAGCAGTACTTC.

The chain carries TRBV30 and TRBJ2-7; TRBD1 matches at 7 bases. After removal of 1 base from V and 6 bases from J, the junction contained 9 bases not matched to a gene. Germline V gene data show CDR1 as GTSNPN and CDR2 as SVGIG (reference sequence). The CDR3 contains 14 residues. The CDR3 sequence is CAWSEVRTGGEQYF. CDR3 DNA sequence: TGTGCCTGGAGTGAGGTGAGGACAGGAGGCGAGCAGTACTTC.

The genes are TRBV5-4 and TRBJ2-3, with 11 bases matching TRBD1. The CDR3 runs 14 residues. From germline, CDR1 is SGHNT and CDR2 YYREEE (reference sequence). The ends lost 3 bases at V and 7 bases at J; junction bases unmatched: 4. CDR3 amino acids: CASSSGQGEYTQYF. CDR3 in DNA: TGTGCCAGCAGCTCGGGACAGGGGGAATATACGCAGTATTTT.

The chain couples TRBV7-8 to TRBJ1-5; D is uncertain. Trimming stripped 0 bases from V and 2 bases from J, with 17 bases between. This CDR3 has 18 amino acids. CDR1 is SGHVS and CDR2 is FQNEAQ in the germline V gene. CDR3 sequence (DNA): TGTGCCAGCAGCTTAGCGTTAAATTCGTGGCAGCGCAATCAGCCCCAGCATTTT. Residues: CASSLALNSWQRNQPQHF.

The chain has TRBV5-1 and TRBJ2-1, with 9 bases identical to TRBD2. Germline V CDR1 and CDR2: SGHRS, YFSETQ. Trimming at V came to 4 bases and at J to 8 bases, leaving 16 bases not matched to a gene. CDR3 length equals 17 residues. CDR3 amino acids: CASSPWVGSGSIYEQFF. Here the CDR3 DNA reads TGCGCCAGCAGCCCATGGGTCGGTAGCGGGAGTATCTATGAGCAGTTCTTC.

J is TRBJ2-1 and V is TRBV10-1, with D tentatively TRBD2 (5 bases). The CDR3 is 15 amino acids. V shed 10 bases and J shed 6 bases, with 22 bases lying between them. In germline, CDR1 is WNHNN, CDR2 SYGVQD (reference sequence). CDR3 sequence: CAIHSLSEWGNEQFF. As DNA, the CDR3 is TGCGCCATCCACTCTCTTAGCGAATGGGGCAATGAGCAGTTCTTC.